Listed here are 3 T cell receptor beta chains from one sample, sequenced in a study of beta chain features in type 1 diabetes. These receptors have no identified antigens. All of the isolated RNA was reverse transcribed, so expressed TCRB transcripts were sequenced. Assay: immunoSEQ multiplex PCR; the TCRdb copy retains only in-frame clones and omits some. The repertoire holds around 360,000 clones, with 10% to 15% as singletons. Study-level results: Shortening that was moderate but significant affected the TCRB CDR3s of Type 1 diabetes patients in all four CD4+ subsets.

The source material was naive CD4+ T cells from blood. The source of these receptors is a woman under 30 with type 1 diabetes.

This clone was counted a few times. The V gene is TRBV18, the J gene TRBJ2-1; D is unresolved. This CDR3 comprises 14 residues. The V gene's germline CDR1 is KGHSH and CDR2 LQKENI. Trimming removed 2 bases from V and 5 bases from J, with 10 bases in between. CDR3 DNA: TGTGCCAGCTCACCAAAACAACAGAACAATGAGCAGTTCTTC. Amino acid sequence: CASSPKQQNNEQFF.

The V gene is TRBV5-1, the J gene TRBJ2-7, with TRBD2 matching over 7 bases. The last part of the DNA fits TRBJ2-1 better; the J call may be wrong. CDR1 is SGHRS and CDR2 is YFSETQ in the germline V gene. There are 13 residues in the CDR3. The CDR3 bases are TGCGCCAGCAGCTCTGGACTAGACGCTGAGCAGTTCTTC. This codes for CASSSGLDAEQFF.

This chain connects TRBV7-9 to TRBJ1-2, with a weak D call TRBD1 (6 bases). Germline V gene data show CDR1 as SEHNR and CDR2 as FQNEAQ (reference sequence). The CDR3 contains 14 residues. Trimming took off 2 bases at V and 4 bases at J, with 11 bases between the two ends. DNA of the CDR3: TGTGCCAGCAGCTTACAGGGGCTGAGCTATGGCTACACCTTC. It encodes CASSLQGLSYGYTF.